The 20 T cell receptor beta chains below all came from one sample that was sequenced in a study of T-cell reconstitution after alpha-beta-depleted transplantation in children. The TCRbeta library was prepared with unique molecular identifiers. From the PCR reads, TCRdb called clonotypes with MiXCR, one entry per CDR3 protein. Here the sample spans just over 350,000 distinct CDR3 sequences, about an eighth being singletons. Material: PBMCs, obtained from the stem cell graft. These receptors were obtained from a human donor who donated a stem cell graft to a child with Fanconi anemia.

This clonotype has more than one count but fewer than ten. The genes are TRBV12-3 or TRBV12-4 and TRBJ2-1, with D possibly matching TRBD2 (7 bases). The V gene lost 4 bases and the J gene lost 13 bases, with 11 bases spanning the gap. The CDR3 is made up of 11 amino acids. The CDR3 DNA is TGTGCCAGCAGTTGGGGGGGGACACAGTTCTTC. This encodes CASSWGGTQFF.

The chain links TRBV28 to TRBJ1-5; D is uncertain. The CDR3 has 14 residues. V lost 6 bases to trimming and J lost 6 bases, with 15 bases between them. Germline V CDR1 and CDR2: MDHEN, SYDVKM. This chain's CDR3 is CASSQSLRGQPQHF. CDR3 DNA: TGTGCCAGCAGCCAAAGTCTCCGGGGTCAGCCCCAGCATTTT.

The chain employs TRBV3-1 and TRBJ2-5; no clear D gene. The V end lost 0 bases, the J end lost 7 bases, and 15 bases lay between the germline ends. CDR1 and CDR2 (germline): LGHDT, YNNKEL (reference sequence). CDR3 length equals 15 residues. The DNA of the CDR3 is TGTGCCAGCAGCCAAGATTCGAAGGGTATGCGGACCCAGTACTTC. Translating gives CASSQDSKGMRTQYF.

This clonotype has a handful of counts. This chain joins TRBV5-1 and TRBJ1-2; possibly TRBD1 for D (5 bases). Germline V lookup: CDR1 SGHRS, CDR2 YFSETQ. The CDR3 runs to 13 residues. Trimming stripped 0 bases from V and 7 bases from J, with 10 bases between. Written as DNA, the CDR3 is TGCGCCAGCAGCTTGGATGATGGGGGTGGCTACACCTTC. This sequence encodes CASSLDDGGGYTF.

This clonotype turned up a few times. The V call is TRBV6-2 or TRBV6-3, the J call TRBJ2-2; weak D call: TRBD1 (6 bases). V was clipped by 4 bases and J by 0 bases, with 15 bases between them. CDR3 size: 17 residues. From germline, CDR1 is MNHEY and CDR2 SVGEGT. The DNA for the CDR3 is TGTGCCAGCAGTTCGACCCGACAGGCCTCGAACACCGGGGAGCTGTTTTTT. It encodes CASSSTRQASNTGELFF.

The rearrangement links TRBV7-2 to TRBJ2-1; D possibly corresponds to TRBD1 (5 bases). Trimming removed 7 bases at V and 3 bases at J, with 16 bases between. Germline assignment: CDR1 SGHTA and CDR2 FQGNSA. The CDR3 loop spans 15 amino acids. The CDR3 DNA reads TGTGCCAGCACCCAAACATGGGGCAGCTACAATGAGCAGTTCTTC. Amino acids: CASTQTWGSYNEQFF.

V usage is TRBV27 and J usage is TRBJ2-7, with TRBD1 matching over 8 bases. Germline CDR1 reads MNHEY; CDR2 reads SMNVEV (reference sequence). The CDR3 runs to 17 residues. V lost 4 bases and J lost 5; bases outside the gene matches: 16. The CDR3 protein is CASSSLAGQGISDEQYF. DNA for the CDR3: TGTGCCAGCAGTTCGTTGGCCGGACAGGGAATCAGCGACGAGCAGTACTTC.

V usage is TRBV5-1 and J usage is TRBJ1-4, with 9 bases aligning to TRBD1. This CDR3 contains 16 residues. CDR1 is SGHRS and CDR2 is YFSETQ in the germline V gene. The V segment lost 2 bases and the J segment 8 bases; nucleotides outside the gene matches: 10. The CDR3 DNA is TGCGCCAGCAGCTTTAATCCGGGACAGGGAAGAGAAAAACTGTTTTTT. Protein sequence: CASSFNPGQGREKLFF.

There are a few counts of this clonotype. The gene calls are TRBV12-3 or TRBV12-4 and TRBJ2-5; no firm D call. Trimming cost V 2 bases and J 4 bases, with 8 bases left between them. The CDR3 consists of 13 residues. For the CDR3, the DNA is TGTGCCAGCAGTTTATTTTCGTCAGAGACCCAGTACTTC. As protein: CASSLFSSETQYF.

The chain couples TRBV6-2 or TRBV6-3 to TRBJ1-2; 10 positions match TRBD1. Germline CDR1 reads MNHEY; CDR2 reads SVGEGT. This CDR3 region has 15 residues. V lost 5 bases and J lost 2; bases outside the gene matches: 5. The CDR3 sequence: CASSPVGQGNYGYTF. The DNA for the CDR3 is TGTGCCAGCAGTCCCGTGGGACAGGGGAACTATGGCTACACCTTC.

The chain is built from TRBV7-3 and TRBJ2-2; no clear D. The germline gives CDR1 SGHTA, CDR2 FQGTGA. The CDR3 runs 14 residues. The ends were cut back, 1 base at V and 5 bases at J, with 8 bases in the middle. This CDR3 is CASSLIGRTGELFF. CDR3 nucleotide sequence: TGTGCCAGCAGCTTAATAGGGCGGACCGGGGAGCTGTTTTTT.

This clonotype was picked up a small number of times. This chain's CDR3 is CSARDVRRPTEAFF. The DNA of the CDR3 is TGCAGTGCTAGAGATGTCAGAAGGCCCACTGAAGCTTTCTTT. V usage is TRBV20-1 and J usage is TRBJ1-1, with D hard to call. V was pared by 0 bases and J by 4 bases, with 12 bases between. Germline lookup yields CDR1 DFQATT and CDR2 SNEGSKA (reference sequence). The CDR3 is 14 amino acids.

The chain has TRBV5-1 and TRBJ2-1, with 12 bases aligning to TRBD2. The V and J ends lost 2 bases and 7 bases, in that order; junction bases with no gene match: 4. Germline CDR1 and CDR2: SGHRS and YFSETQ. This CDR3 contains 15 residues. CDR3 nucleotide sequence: TGCGCCAGCAGCTTAAGGACTAGCGGGGAAAATGAGCAGTTCTTC. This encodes CASSLRTSGENEQFF.

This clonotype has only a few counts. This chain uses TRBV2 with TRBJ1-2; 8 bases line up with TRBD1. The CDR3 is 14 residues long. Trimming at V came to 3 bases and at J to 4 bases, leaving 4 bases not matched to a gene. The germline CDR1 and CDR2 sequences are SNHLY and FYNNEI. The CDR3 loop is CASSDQGAGYGYTF. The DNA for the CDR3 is TGTGCCAGCAGTGACCAGGGGGCTGGCTATGGCTACACCTTC.

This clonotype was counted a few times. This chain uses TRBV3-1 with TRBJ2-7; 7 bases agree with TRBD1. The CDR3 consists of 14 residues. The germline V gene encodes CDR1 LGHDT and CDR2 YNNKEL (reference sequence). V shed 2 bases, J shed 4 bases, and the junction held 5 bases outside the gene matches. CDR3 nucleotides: TGTGCCAGCAGCCAAAGGACAGGAGATTACGAGCAGTACTTC. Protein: CASSQRTGDYEQYF.

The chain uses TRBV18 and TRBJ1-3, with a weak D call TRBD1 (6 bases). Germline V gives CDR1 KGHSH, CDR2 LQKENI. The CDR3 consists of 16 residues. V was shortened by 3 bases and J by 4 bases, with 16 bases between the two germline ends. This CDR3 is CASSPPTRGLGNTIYF. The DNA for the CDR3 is TGTGCCAGCTCACCTCCTACCCGGGGGCTCGGAAACACCATATATTTT. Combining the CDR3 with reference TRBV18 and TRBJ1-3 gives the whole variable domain NAGVMQNPRHLVRRRGQEARLRCSPMKGHSHVYWYRQLPEEGLKFMVYLQKENIIDESGMPKERFSAEFPKEGPSILRIQQVVRGDSAAYFCASSPPTRGLGNTIYFGEGSWLTVV.

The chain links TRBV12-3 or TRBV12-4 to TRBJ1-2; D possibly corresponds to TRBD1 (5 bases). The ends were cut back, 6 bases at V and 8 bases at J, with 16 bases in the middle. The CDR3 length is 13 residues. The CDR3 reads CASSFDRSRGYTF. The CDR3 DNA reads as TGTGCCAGCAGCTTCGACAGATCTAGAGGCTACACCTTC.

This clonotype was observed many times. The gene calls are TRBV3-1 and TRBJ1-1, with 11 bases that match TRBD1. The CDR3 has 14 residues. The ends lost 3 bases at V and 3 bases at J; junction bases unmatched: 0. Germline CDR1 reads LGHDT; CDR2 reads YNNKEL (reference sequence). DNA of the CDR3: TGTGCCAGCAGCCAGGGACAGGGGGACACTGAAGCTTTCTTT. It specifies CASSQGQGDTEAFF.

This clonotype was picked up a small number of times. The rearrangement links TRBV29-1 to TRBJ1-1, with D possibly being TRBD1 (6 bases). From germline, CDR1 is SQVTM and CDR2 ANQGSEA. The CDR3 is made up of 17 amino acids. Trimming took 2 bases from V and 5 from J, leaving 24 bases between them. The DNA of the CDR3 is TGCAGCGTTGAACCCCCCACCGACAGGCTGGAGGGGACTGAAGCTTTCTTT. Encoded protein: CSVEPPTDRLEGTEAFF.

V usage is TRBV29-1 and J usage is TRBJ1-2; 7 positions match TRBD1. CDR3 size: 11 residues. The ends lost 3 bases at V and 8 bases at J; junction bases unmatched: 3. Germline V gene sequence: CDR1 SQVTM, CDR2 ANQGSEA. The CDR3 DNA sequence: TGCAGCGTTGATGAACAGGGGGGCTACACCTTC. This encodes CSVDEQGGYTF.